These T cell receptor beta chains were read from a single sample in a study of cytomegalovirus exposure and HLA in healthy donors. The data were produced by immunoSEQ multiplex PCR, yet TCRdb's version contains in-frame clones alone and is incomplete. The sample lists 95,000 to 150,000 clones, roughly 75% occurring once. The sequencing sample was made of PBMCs. The receptors were gathered from a female donor in good health and CMV-seronegative. Each CDR3 is given without its conserved first and last residue.

j_call v_call cdr3_length cdr3_aa
TRBJ1-1 TRBV12-5 16 ASGLVLGKETGGTEAF
TRBJ1-2 TRBV30 11 AWSVKGAPGYT
TRBJ2-5 TRBV19 13 ASRLQGGVRETQY
TRBJ1-2 TRBV7-9 12 ASSWTGLDYGYT
TRBJ2-1 TRBV18 19 ASSPTLGLSGQRGKYNEQF
TRBJ1-2 TRBV2 12 ASSDPQGYYGYT
TRBJ1-6 TRBV7-9 15 ASSLALGQGRNSPLH
TRBJ1-1 TRBV15 14 ATSRDYPQETFGAF
TRBJ1-6 TRBV25-1 13 ASSEYRGYNSPLH
TRBJ1-5 TRBV7-9 11 SSSIDRVQPQH
TRBJ2-3 TRBV5-4 14 ASSLGASVGTDTQY
TRBJ1-4 TRBV19 11 ASTLTPGEKLF
TRBJ2-5 TRBV10-1 12 ASSARTRPETQY
TRBJ2-4 TRBV27 7 ASRDIQY
TRBJ2-2 TRBV10-2 13 ASRGTGSNTGELF
TRBJ2-7 TRBV6-1 11 ASSGQGASEQY
TRBJ1-6 TRBV9 12 ASSVTSDNSPLH
TRBJ2-3 TRBV7-9 13 SSSPPSVSTDTQY
TRBJ2-3 TRBV7-8 11 ASSFSVADTQY
TRBJ2-7 TRBV5-1 14 ASSFVATSGSPEQY
TRBJ1-1 TRBV6-1 13 ASTAPVGGDAEAF
TRBJ2-5 TRBV4-1 12 ASSQGSGKETQY
TRBJ1-2 TRBV19 13 ASSIGRGQGWGYT
TRBJ2-1 TRBV11-2 15 ASSLEPLAGGSAEQF
TRBJ1-2 TRBV4-1 13 ASSQLLNQGDGYT
TRBJ2-1 TRBV27 14 ASSLSATRAYNEQF
TRBJ1-5 TRBV21-1 12 ASKSGHQNQPQH
TRBJ1-5 TRBV18 12 ASSPPSSNQPQH
TRBJ1-4 TRBV7-9 13 ASSLGAGVNEKLF
TRBJ1-3 TRBV18 14 ASSPSQGGYGNTIY
TRBJ2-1 TRBV10-3 12 AIRGLAHYNEQF
TRBJ1-1 TRBV7-3 12 ASSFKRVGTEAF
TRBJ1-6 TRBV6-1 14 ASSDDRSSYNSPLH
TRBJ2-1 TRBV6-4 12 ASTGLAANNEQF
TRBJ2-2 TRBV19 11 ASSADYTGELF
TRBJ2-7 TRBV6-5 10 ASRDEQEWGY
TRBJ1-5 TRBV18 14 ASSRRQVRGNQPQH
TRBJ1-5 TRBV27 12 ASSPDYRNQPQH
TRBJ2-5 TRBV30 13 AWTEGTGAQETQY
TRBJ1-6 TRBV5-1 14 ASSPALTGLDSPLH
TRBJ1-2 TRBV7-2 10 ASNKAGYGYT
TRBJ2-7 TRBV7-9 13 ASSLASGRVYEQY
TRBJ2-7 TRBV5-6 14 ASSAPWDIRSYEQY
TRBJ2-3 TRBV6-5 13 ASSYSGQGAGTQY
TRBJ1-1 TRBV28 12 ASSLSRGGLRAF
. TRBV28 12 ASSLGTGAYEQY
TRBJ1-4 TRBV7-9 15 ASSLAPPGATNEKLF
TRBJ2-1 TRBV5-4 17 ASSFPGTSGTSSYNEQF
TRBJ2-3 TRBV7-2 12 ASQDRRSTDTQY
TRBJ2-7 TRBV19 17 ASSTEGDRGLTRSYEQY
. TRBV5-4 16 ASSPGTSRIAPSYEQY
TRBJ2-2 TRBV7-3 13 ASSWSGGIGGELF
TRBJ1-4 TRBV6-1 14 ASSVRVGTGNEKLF
TRBJ2-7 TRBV28 14 ASRSPGHGLSYEQY
TRBJ2-3 TRBV11-2 15 ASSLLGGGGPTDTQY
TRBJ2-7 TRBV29-1 11 SVTGTGTYEQY
TRBJ2-1 TRBV6-6 14 ASSYGAGRTYNEQF
TRBJ2-1 TRBV7-9 11 ASGTSGYNEQF